The 23 T cell receptor beta chains reported below all come from one sample, sequenced in a study of blood T cell repertoires in COVID-19. Measured with immunoSEQ multiplex PCR; TCRdb has only the in-frame clones, and not every one. The table includes over 200,000 clones, approximately 83% detected once. The sample comprised PBMCs or T cells enriched from blood (not recorded which). These receptors originate from a woman aged 45-60 years who had recovered from COVID-19.

The gene calls are TRBV19 and TRBJ2-7; 10 bases fit TRBD1. Germline CDR1 and CDR2: LNHDA and SQIVND (reference sequence). The length of the CDR3 is 14 residues. Losses at the gene ends were 2 bases for V and 6 bases for J; bases not matched to a gene: 4. CDR3 region: CASSIRDRGSEQYF. The DNA of the CDR3 is TGTGCCAGTAGTATACGGGACAGGGGATCCGAGCAGTACTTC.

V usage is TRBV28 and J usage is TRBJ2-7; 7 nucleotides agree with TRBD1. The germline gives CDR1 MDHEN, CDR2 SYDVKM. This CDR3 is 17 amino acids long. With 5 bases clipped from V and 3 bases from J, the junction kept 16 bases outside the gene matches. CDR3 region: CASSANSGTVNFYEQYF. The DNA of the CDR3 is TGTGCCAGCAGTGCAAACTCCGGGACAGTCAATTTCTACGAGCAGTACTTC.

This clone was recorded once. This sequence joins TRBV28 and TRBJ2-7; D perhaps matches TRBD2 (5 bases). The CDR3 is 12 residues long. From germline, CDR1 is MDHEN and CDR2 SYDVKM. Trimming shortened V by 7 bases and J by 2 bases, and 9 bases separated the two germline ends. The DNA of the CDR3 is TGTGCCAGCACCAGCGGTGCCTACGAGCAGTACTTC. Amino acid sequence: CASTSGAYEQYF.

The chain recombines TRBV6-5 with TRBJ2-7; TRBD2 matches 13 bases. This CDR3 contains 16 residues. Germline CDR1 and CDR2: MNHEY and SVGAGI. Trimming took 0 bases from V and 4 from J; bases not matched to a gene: 3. The CDR3 region is CASSYSETSGRYEQYF. The CDR3, as DNA: TGTGCCAGCAGTTACTCTGAGACTAGCGGGAGGTACGAGCAGTACTTC.

This rearrangement joins TRBV5-1 to TRBJ2-5, with 7 bases matching TRBD2. The CDR3 is 14 amino acids. With 0 bases clipped from V and 5 bases from J, the junction kept 4 bases outside the gene matches. Germline V gives CDR1 SGHRS, CDR2 YFSETQ. For the CDR3, the DNA is TGCGCCAGCAGCTTGGCCGGGGAGGGGGAGACCCAGTACTTC. This codes for CASSLAGEGETQYF.

CDR3 nucleotides: TGTGCCAGCTCACCCGGGACAGGGGTACGGTATGGCTACACCTTC. Amino acids: CASSPGTGVRYGYTF. The J gene is TRBJ1-2, the V gene TRBV18, with 10 bases matching TRBD1. The junction had 6 bases not matched to a gene; V was cut back by 3 bases and J by 5 bases. Germline V CDR1 and CDR2: KGHSH, LQKENI. This CDR3 has 15 residues. Full variable domain (outside the CDR3, taken from reference TRBV18 and TRBJ1-2): NAGVMQNPRHLVRRRGQEARLRCSPMKGHSHVYWYRQLPEEGLKFMVYLQKENIIDESGMPKERFSAEFPKEGPSILRIQQVVRGDSAAYFCASSPGTGVRYGYTFGSGTRLTVV.

The chain links TRBV18 to TRBJ2-1, with D perhaps matching TRBD2 (6 bases). Germline V gene lookup returns CDR1 KGHSH and CDR2 LQKENI. CDR3 length equals 15 residues. The V end lost 3 bases, the J end lost 6 bases, and 15 bases lay between the germline ends. The CDR3, as DNA: TGTGCCAGCTCACCGCGGGCGGCCGGGGGCAATGAGCAGTTCTTC. This gives the protein CASSPRAAGGNEQFF.

This clone was seen more than once but under ten times. The chain combines TRBV5-1 with TRBJ1-4; tentative D call: TRBD1 (5 bases). The V and J ends lost 0 bases and 7 bases respectively, with 10 bases between them. CDR1 and CDR2 from the germline V gene are SGHRS and YFSETQ. This CDR3 contains 14 residues. The chain's CDR3 is CASSLARDTEKLFF. In nucleotides, the CDR3 is TGCGCCAGCAGCTTGGCCAGGGATACTGAAAAACTGTTTTTT.

The V call is TRBV7-2, the J call TRBJ1-4; the D is unclear. The germline V and J ends were trimmed by 2 bases and 4 bases, with 11 bases remaining between them. Germline CDR1 is SGHTA and CDR2 is FQGNSA. This CDR3 contains 15 residues. In DNA form, the CDR3 reads TGTGCCAGCAGCTTAATGGGCAGTGTTAATGAAAAACTGTTTTTT. Its protein is CASSLMGSVNEKLFF.

The V gene is TRBV4-1, the J gene TRBJ1-2; D call uncertain. Germline V CDR1 and CDR2: MGHRA, YSYEKL. This CDR3 is built from 15 residues. V lost 0 bases, J lost 1 base, and 9 bases lay in between. CDR3 protein: CASSQDPVLNYGYTF. The CDR3 nucleotides are TGCGCCAGCAGCCAAGATCCGGTACTTAACTATGGCTACACCTTC.

This rearrangement joins TRBV7-6 to TRBJ2-1; a weak D match, TRBD2 (6 bases). CDR1 SGHVS and CDR2 FNYEAQ come from the germline V gene. V was cut by 3 bases and J by 0 bases, with 12 bases left in between. The CDR3 is 16 amino acids. In DNA form, the CDR3 reads TGTGCCAGCAGCTTGATTAGCGGTTTCTCCTACAATGAGCAGTTCTTC. Translation gives CASSLISGFSYNEQFF.

The CDR3 DNA is TGTGCCAGTAGTATTTTTGGAGTAGCGGGAGAGGGGGAGCAGTTCTTC. The encoded protein is CASSIFGVAGEGEQFF. V gene TRBV19 combines with J gene TRBJ2-1, with 9 bases identical to TRBD2. There are 16 residues in the CDR3. Germline lookup yields CDR1 LNHDA and CDR2 SQIVND (reference sequence). Losses at the gene ends were 3 bases for V and 10 bases for J; bases not matched to a gene: 13.

The CDR3 reads CASSDPRVAPQGAYSNQPQHF. The CDR3 coding sequence is TGCGCCAGCAGTGACCCGAGGGTAGCTCCCCAGGGGGCTTATAGCAATCAGCCCCAGCATTTT. V is TRBV10-1 and J is TRBJ1-5, with 8 bases matching TRBD1. CDR1 and CDR2 from the germline V gene are WNHNN and SYGVQD (reference sequence). V was pared by 3 bases and J by 0 bases, with 19 bases of the junction left unmatched. This CDR3 contains 21 residues.

CDR3 in DNA: TGTGCCAGTAGTATTTCAGGTGGTGAGCAGTTCTTC. Amino acid sequence: CASSISGGEQFF. The J gene is TRBJ2-1, the V gene TRBV19, with D uncertain. The V gene's germline CDR1 is LNHDA and CDR2 SQIVND (reference sequence). This CDR3 region has 12 residues. V lost 3 bases, J lost 9 bases, and 9 bases lay in between.

The chain recombines TRBV4-1 with TRBJ1-4; 7 bases align to TRBD1. Germline V gene data show CDR1 as MGHRA and CDR2 as YSYEKL. The CDR3 runs 18 residues. With 1 base clipped from V and 5 bases from J, the junction kept 13 bases outside the gene matches. DNA of the CDR3: TGCGCCAGCAGCCAAGGCTTACGGACAGGCCGGGGGAATGAAAAACTGTTTTTT. It translates to CASSQGLRTGRGNEKLFF.

This sequence joins TRBV4-1 and TRBJ2-1; TRBD1 matches 7 bases. This CDR3 has 14 residues. Germline trimming cut 4 bases from V and 4 bases from J; bases unmatched to any gene: 4. Germline assignment: CDR1 MGHRA and CDR2 YSYEKL. The CDR3 DNA reads as TGCGCCAGCAGCCGGGACAGCGAGTACAATGAGCAGTTCTTC. As protein: CASSRDSEYNEQFF.

The chain employs TRBV7-9 and TRBJ2-1, with 7 bases aligning to TRBD2. The CDR3 loop spans 15 amino acids. V was pared by 8 bases and J by 3 bases, with 10 bases of the junction left unmatched. Germline CDR1 reads SEHNR; CDR2 reads FQNEAQ (reference sequence). DNA for the CDR3: TGTGCCAGCTCTGGCAAGGGAGGGAGCTACAATGAGCAGTTCTTC. It is translated as CASSGKGGSYNEQFF.

The table lists this clone with a count of one. This chain links TRBV7-9 with TRBJ2-1; D might be TRBD2 (6 bases). Germline lookup yields CDR1 SEHNR and CDR2 FQNEAQ (reference sequence). The V gene lost 1 base and the J gene lost 9 bases, with 13 bases spanning the gap. The CDR3 loop spans 14 amino acids. CDR3 DNA sequence: TGTGCCAGCAGCTTAGAGGTACTAGCCGGTGAGCAGTTCTTC. Amino acids: CASSLEVLAGEQFF.

V is TRBV7-9 and J is TRBJ1-1; tentative D call: TRBD1 (6 bases). This CDR3 spans 14 amino acids. V was clipped by 5 bases and J by 4 bases, with 14 bases between them. Germline lookup yields CDR1 SEHNR and CDR2 FQNEAQ (reference sequence). The CDR3 bases are TGTGCCAGCAGCACCATGGACAGCTCCACTGAAGCTTTCTTT. It translates to CASSTMDSSTEAFF.

The CDR3 sequence: CASSVGWTGRQETQYF. The CDR3, as DNA: TGTGCCAGCAGTGTGGGATGGACAGGGAGGCAAGAGACCCAGTACTTC. This sequence joins TRBV2 and TRBJ2-5, with 8 bases aligning to TRBD1. V shed 4 bases, J shed 2 bases, and the junction held 9 bases outside the gene matches. The germline V gene encodes CDR1 SNHLY and CDR2 FYNNEI. This CDR3 comprises 16 residues.

The gene calls are TRBV6-5 and TRBJ1-6, with 8 bases that match TRBD1. Trimming at V came to 4 bases and at J to 7 bases, leaving 6 bases not matched to a gene. Germline CDR1 is MNHEY and CDR2 is SVGAGI. The CDR3 spans 15 residues. CDR3 amino acids: CASSSGTGENSPLHF. CDR3 bases: TGTGCCAGCAGTTCCGGGACAGGAGAAAATTCACCCCTCCACTTT.

The chain employs TRBV3-1 (or the pseudogene TRBV3-2) and TRBJ1-1, with D perhaps matching TRBD1 (5 bases). V was pared by 3 bases and J by 1 base, with 18 bases between. This CDR3 comprises 17 residues. In germline, CDR1 is LGHDT, CDR2 YNNKEL (reference sequence). CDR3 amino acids: CASSQEIGTSSNTEAFF. CDR3 DNA: TGTGCCAGCAGCCAGGAAATCGGGACTTCATCGAACACTGAAGCTTTCTTT.

J is TRBJ2-7 and V is TRBV14, with D tentatively TRBD2 (5 bases). Germline values: CDR1 SGHDN, CDR2 FVKESK. This CDR3 is built from 16 residues. V was trimmed by 4 bases and J by 1 base, leaving 17 bases between them. The CDR3 bases are TGTGCCAGCAGCCCCTCTTACCAGCGGCAGTCCTACGAGCAGTACTTC. Translation gives CASSPSYQRQSYEQYF. The variable domain in full, with the rest retrieved from reference TRBV14 and TRBJ2-7, is EAGVTQFPSHSVIEKGQTVTLRCDPISGHDNLYWYRRVMGKEIKFLLHFVKESKQDESGMPNNRFLAERTGGTYSTLKVQPAELEDSGVYFCASSPSYQRQSYEQYFGPGTRLTVT.